The text below deals with one TCR beta chain. As yet, its antigen is unknown. This entry belongs to a study of cytomegalovirus exposure and HLA in healthy donors. As for the study in general: There were 300 to 400 genotyped donors. Of these, 81% fell in the genetic ancestry cluster associated with self-reported Caucasian donors.

Primers included in the PCR were 60 Vbeta and 13 Jbeta primers. The assay was immunoSEQ multiplex PCR, and TCRdb's table has in-frame clones only and misses some. The sample includes about 200,000 clones. The study, taken as a whole, reports: Reportedly, cytomegalovirus status was diagnosed with high sensitivity and specificity. Highest at DRB1 and lowest at HLA-C, TCR association rates differed among HLA loci in a later analysis.

Between the trimmed V and J ends, which lost 3 bases and 7 bases, there was a span of 12 bases. This CDR3 is 13 amino acids long. In germline, CDR1 is MGHRA, CDR2 YSYEKL. The chain joins TRBV4-1 to TRBJ1-1; no reliable D call. The sequenced sample consisted of PBMCs. This receptor was obtained from a girl aged 2-10 years in good health and CMV-seropositive. The CDR3 DNA reads as TGCGCCAGCAGCCAGGTCGGAGCCAGTGAAGCTTTCTTT. Amino acid sequence: CASSQVGASEAFF.